The 22 T cell receptor beta chains below come from one sample, sequenced in a study of T cell responses to AZD1222 COVID-19 vaccine. Only in-frame clones appear in the TCRdb table, and some are missing; sequencing was by immunoSEQ multiplex PCR. The data hold 150,000 to 190,000 clones, with 75% to 95% observed a single time. This material consisted of peripheral blood, taken on day 0 of AZD1222 vaccination. The receptor set was obtained from an adult in good health.

V usage is TRBV6-1 and J usage is TRBJ1-1; TRBD1 is a possible D gene (5 bases). V was shortened by 2 bases and J by 6 bases, with 16 bases between the two germline ends. This CDR3 spans 15 amino acids. Germline CDR1 is MNHNS and CDR2 is SASEGT. The CDR3 region is CASSELSRGKAEAFF. CDR3 sequence (DNA): TGTGCCAGCAGTGAATTATCAAGGGGAAAGGCTGAAGCTTTCTTT.

The gene calls are TRBV7-9 and TRBJ1-4; no clear D. Germline loops: CDR1 SEHNR, CDR2 FQNEAQ (reference sequence). This CDR3 comprises 14 residues. Trimming took off 5 bases at V and 8 bases at J, with 15 bases between the two ends. CDR3 in amino acids: CASSTLEGGEKLFF. The DNA of the CDR3 is TGTGCCAGCAGCACCCTGGAGGGTGGCGAAAAACTGTTTTTT.

The count of this clone is one. Here the CDR3 reads CASRESGQGNTGELFF. In nucleotides, the CDR3 is TGCGCCAGCAGAGAATCGGGACAGGGGAACACCGGGGAGCTGTTTTTT. This chain connects TRBV5-1 to TRBJ2-2; 9 nucleotides agree with TRBD1. The CDR3 is 16 amino acids. The V and J ends lost 5 bases and 1 base, in that order; junction bases with no gene match: 6. Per the germline V gene, CDR1 is SGHRS and CDR2 is YFSETQ.

The chain employs TRBV24-1 and TRBJ2-7; a weak D match, TRBD2 (6 bases). V shed 4 bases and J shed 3 bases, with 15 bases lying between them. This CDR3 region has 15 residues. Germline CDR1 KGHDR, CDR2 SFDVKD. The CDR3, as DNA: TGTGCCACCAGTGAGTCCCCTAGACTAGTCTACGAGCAGTACTTC. This codes for CATSESPRLVYEQYF.

This rearrangement joins TRBV7-2 to TRBJ1-6; a weak D match, TRBD1 (5 bases). Germline V lookup: CDR1 SGHTA, CDR2 FQGNSA. V was pared by 3 bases and J by 7 bases, with 7 bases between. The CDR3 has 13 amino acids. CDR3 nucleotide sequence: TGTGCCAGCAGCTTGGGGGGGAATTCACCCCTCCACTTT. Protein product: CASSLGGNSPLHF.

V gene TRBV19 combines with J gene TRBJ1-5, with D perhaps matching TRBD1 (6 bases). The V and J ends lost 1 base and 4 bases respectively, with 11 bases between them. The germline gives CDR1 LNHDA, CDR2 SQIVND (reference sequence). CDR3 size: 15 residues. This CDR3 reads CASSIVRGQNQPQHF. CDR3 bases: TGTGCCAGTAGTATAGTCCGGGGGCAGAATCAGCCCCAGCATTTT.

This clone was recorded once. Relative to the germline gene, one junction end is altered; a read error may explain this. The rearrangement uses TRBV7-7 and TRBJ2-4, with 9 bases identical to TRBD1. CDR3 size: 15 residues. Germline V gene lookup returns CDR1 SSHAT and CDR2 FNYEAQ (reference sequence). This CDR3 is CASSLQGAAKNIQYF. CDR3 DNA sequence: TGTGCTAGCAGCTTACAGGGGGCAGCCAAAAACATTCAGTACTTC.

This clone showed up just once. V usage is TRBV6-5 and J usage is TRBJ2-3; D is unresolved. CDR3 length: 14 amino acids. V was cut by 5 bases and J by 0 bases, with 9 bases left in between. Germline CDR1 and CDR2: MNHEY and SVGAGI. CDR3 sequence (DNA): TGTGCCAGCAGTACACACGGTAGCACAGATACGCAGTATTTT. It codes for CASSTHGSTDTQYF.

This rearrangement joins TRBV9 to TRBJ1-3; 9 bases align to TRBD1. Trimming cost V 7 bases and J 1 base; bases outside gene matches: 9. Germline V lookup: CDR1 SGDLS, CDR2 YYNGEE. The CDR3 contains 16 residues. CDR3 residues: CASSGTGSISGNTIYF. The CDR3 nucleotides are TGTGCCAGCTCCGGGACAGGGAGTATTTCTGGAAACACCATATATTTT.

This chain uses TRBV10-3 with TRBJ1-5; D remains ambiguous. The CDR3 is 15 residues long. V lost 0 bases and J 0 bases, leaving 6 bases between the germline ends. Germline CDR1 ENHRY, CDR2 SYGVKD. The CDR3 loop is CAISESILSNQPQHF. CDR3 coding DNA: TGTGCCATCAGTGAGTCGATTCTTAGCAATCAGCCCCAGCATTTT.

This chain uses TRBV7-9 with TRBJ2-1; TRBD2 is a possible D gene (5 bases). V was trimmed by 1 base and J by 0 bases, leaving 10 bases between them. CDR3 length: 16 residues. Germline CDR1 is SEHNR and CDR2 is FQNEAQ (reference sequence). The CDR3 here is CASSLVAPSSYNEQFF. CDR3 nucleotides: TGTGCCAGCAGCTTAGTAGCGCCCAGCTCCTACAATGAGCAGTTCTTC.

V gene TRBV2 combines with J gene TRBJ1-1; D gene uncertain. Deletions cut 0 bases from V and 6 bases from J, with 8 bases between. The germline gives CDR1 SNHLY, CDR2 FYNNEI. This CDR3 is built from 13 residues. CDR3 nucleotide sequence: TGTGCCAGCAGTGAAGCGGGCGCTTCTGAAGCTTTCTTT. Translating gives CASSEAGASEAFF.

The CDR3 nucleotides are TGTGCCAGCAAAGGAGGTTTAAATGAGCAGTTCTTC. This encodes CASKGGLNEQFF. This chain links TRBV27 with TRBJ2-1, with D possibly being TRBD2 (5 bases). This CDR3 is built from 12 residues. The V end was cut by 7 bases, the J end by 7 bases, with 11 bases between. Per germline, CDR1 MNHEY and CDR2 SMNVEV (reference sequence).

The chain has TRBV5-1 and TRBJ2-2; possibly TRBD1 for D (6 bases). There are 17 residues in the CDR3. Trimming pared 5 bases from V and 5 bases from J, leaving 22 bases between. The germline CDR1 and CDR2 sequences are SGHRS and YFSETQ. Here the CDR3 reads CASSDPRGTLMTGELFF. The CDR3 DNA follows: TGCGCCAGCAGTGACCCCAGGGGTACATTGATGACCGGGGAGCTGTTTTTT.

This rearrangement joins TRBV28 to TRBJ2-1, with D perhaps assigned TRBD1 or TRBD2 (5 bases each). Germline values: CDR1 MDHEN, CDR2 SYDVKM. V lost 3 bases and J 5 bases, leaving 23 bases between the germline ends. This CDR3 comprises 18 residues. The CDR3 loop reads CASSFRLGVVLGDNEQFF. The CDR3 bases are TGTGCCAGCAGTTTCCGGTTGGGGGTTGTTCTCGGGGACAATGAGCAGTTCTTC.

Notes on this clone: Because the CDR3's place on the DNA is in doubt, the DNA is left out and the CDR3 is given as listed by TCRdb. The genes are TRBV12-1 and TRBJ2-7. TRBV12-1 is a pseudogene. The CDR3 comprises 14 residues, both ends counted. This CDR3 is CASSFARGSYEQYF.

J is TRBJ2-2 and V is TRBV29-1, with a tentative D call TRBD2 (6 bases). V dropped 0 bases and J dropped 4 bases, with 12 bases sitting between them. CDR1 is SQVTM and CDR2 is ANQGSEA in the germline V gene. The CDR3 has 15 amino acids. Here the CDR3 reads CSVEEAGTATGELFF. As DNA, the CDR3 is TGCAGCGTTGAAGAGGCGGGAACAGCCACCGGGGAGCTGTTTTTT.

This clone was observed once. The chain uses TRBV28 and TRBJ1-2, with 9 bases that match TRBD1. This CDR3 region has 15 residues. J gave up 3 bases and V 7 bases, and 9 bases lay outside the gene matches. Germline loops: CDR1 MDHEN, CDR2 SYDVKM. CDR3 protein: CASNTVRDRDYGYTF. In nucleotides, the CDR3 is TGTGCCAGCAACACCGTCCGGGACAGGGACTATGGCTACACCTTC.

The chain links TRBV6-5 to TRBJ1-6; 7 nucleotides agree with TRBD1. The CDR3 sequence is 15 residues long. The germline gives CDR1 MNHEY, CDR2 SVGAGI. The ends lost 8 bases at V and 5 bases at J; junction bases unmatched: 9. CDR3 bases: TGTGCCAGCCCGGTGAGGCAGGGGGATAATTCACCCCTCCACTTT. It codes for CASPVRQGDNSPLHF.

This chain uses TRBV7-2 with TRBJ1-5; D is perhaps TRBD1 (5 bases). The germline gives CDR1 SGHTA, CDR2 FQGNSA. The CDR3 runs 19 residues. With 2 bases removed from V and 0 bases from J, the gap between germline ends came to 20 bases. Written as DNA, the CDR3 is TGTGCCAGCAGCTTACATGGTCAGGGCGCAACTTATAGCAATCAGCCCCAGCATTTT. Translation: CASSLHGQGATYSNQPQHF.

V usage is TRBV6-2 or TRBV6-3 and J usage is TRBJ1-2; 9 bases line up with TRBD1. The length of the CDR3 is 15 residues. Germline assignment: CDR1 MNHEY and CDR2 SVGEGT. V lost 2 bases to trimming and J lost 7 bases; unmatched junction nucleotides: 8. CDR3 coding DNA: TGTGCCAGCAGTTACCGCCGGGACAGGGTTTCTGGCTACACCTTC. Translated: CASSYRRDRVSGYTF.

The chain is built from TRBV10-3 and TRBJ2-3; the match to TRBD2 covers 8 bases. The ends lost 4 bases at V and 0 bases at J; junction bases unmatched: 12. Germline CDR1 is ENHRY and CDR2 is SYGVKD. The CDR3 is 18 amino acids. The CDR3 DNA sequence: TGTGCCATCAGTGCGCGATCGGGACTAGTGGGGAGCACAGATACGCAGTATTTT. It specifies CAISARSGLVGSTDTQYF.